This T cell receptor beta chain was documented in a study of T cells in Graves' hyperthyroidism and ophthalmopathy. RNA transcripts served as the template for amplifying TCR beta CDR3 regions. TCR CDR3 regions were first amplified by RT-PCR with HTBI primers. TCRdb fed the multiplex PCR reads into MiXCR, producing one record per CDR3 protein. Of about 300,000 distinct CDR3 sequences detected, about 15% appear once; the ten largest clones hold around 34%. Each diagnosis drew on symptoms, thyroxine, TRAb, thyroid ultrasound and orbital computed tomography findings. The CDR3 consists of 12 residues. Germline V lookup: CDR1 MNHNS, CDR2 SASEGT. V was clipped by 7 bases and J by 1 base, with 4 bases between them. General study findings and limits: Researchers found most expanded thyroid clonotypes above 0.001 in blood as well. Progression to ophthalmopathy was predicted a median of roughly seven months early.

This clonotype has more than one count but fewer than ten. As yet, its antigen is unknown. This TCR was recovered from a young man with Graves' hyperthyroidism. The rearrangement joins TRBV6-1 to TRBJ2-2; D unclear. The sample consisted of blood. For the CDR3, the DNA is TGTGCCAGCAAACGGAACACCGGGGAGCTGTTTTTT. It encodes CASKRNTGELFF.